The subject of this entry is one TCR beta chain. The data belong to a study of blood T cell repertoires in COVID-19. Per germline, CDR1 SGHVS and CDR2 FNYEAQ. Trimming pared 0 bases from V and 4 bases from J, leaving 13 bases between. This CDR3 is built from 16 residues. Authors' analysis steps: Estimates of nucleated cell counts were drawn from the amplification of reference gene primers. TCRdb's copy holds only in-frame clones and misses some; the assay was immunoSEQ multiplex PCR. V, J and clone size are taken as reported in that table, and D and trimming were inferred from the DNA itself. In the table there are under 170,000 clones, roughly 84% of which are singletons.

The clonotype was recovered from a man between 65 and 85 years old with acute or convalescent COVID-19. The V gene is TRBV7-6, the J gene TRBJ1-5; the D gene is possibly TRBD1 (6 bases). Sequenced material: peripheral blood. In DNA, the CDR3 is TGTGCCAGCAGCTTAGCCCCCAGGGGAGGGAATCAGCCCCAGCATTTT. Translating gives CASSLAPRGGNQPQHF.